The T cell receptor (beta chain) described here comes from a study of T cell responses to AZD1222 COVID-19 vaccine. The method was immunoSEQ multiplex PCR; TCRdb's version includes in-frame clones alone and lacks a portion of them. Here the sample spans approximately 140,000 clones, 90% being singletons. Overall study results and limits: Along spike, vaccine-associated CD4 TCRs were found throughout, with dominance at 160-218 and 743-854. Most donors were white British and more were female, and clonal diversity was possibly underestimated.

As for this clone: Its target is not known.

The V end lost 3 bases, the J end lost 4 bases, and 13 bases lay between the germline ends. Germline lookup yields CDR1 SGDLS and CDR2 YYNGEE. The CDR3 is 14 amino acids. The material sequenced was peripheral blood, taken 28 days after the second AZD1222 dose. This TCR came from an adult who received the AZD1222 COVID-19 vaccine. This chain uses TRBV9 with TRBJ1-2; D gene ambiguous. CDR3 in amino acids: CASSAQATPYGYTF. Written as DNA, the CDR3 is TGTGCCAGCAGCGCCCAGGCAACCCCCTATGGCTACACCTTC.